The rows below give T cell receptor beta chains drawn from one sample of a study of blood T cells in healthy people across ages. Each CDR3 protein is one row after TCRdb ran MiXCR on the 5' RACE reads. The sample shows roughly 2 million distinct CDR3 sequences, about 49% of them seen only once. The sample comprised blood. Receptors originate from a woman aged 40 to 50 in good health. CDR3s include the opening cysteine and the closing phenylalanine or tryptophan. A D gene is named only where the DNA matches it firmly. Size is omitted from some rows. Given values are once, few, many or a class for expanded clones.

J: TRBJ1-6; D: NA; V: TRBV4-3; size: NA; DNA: TGCGCCAGCAGCCAACTGCTGGCGTTCGGAGGGTTCAATAATTCACCCCTCCACTTT; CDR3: CASSQLLAFGGFNNSPLHF
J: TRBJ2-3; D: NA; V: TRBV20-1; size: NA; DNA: TGCAGTTCCTACGACAGACTCACAGATACGCAGTATTTT; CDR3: CSSYDRLTDTQYF
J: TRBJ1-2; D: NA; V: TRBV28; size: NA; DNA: TGTGCCAGCAAGCCCCGGGGTTATGGCTACACCTTC; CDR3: CASKPRGYGYTF
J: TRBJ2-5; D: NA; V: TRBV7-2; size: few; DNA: TGTGCCAGCAGCTTATCGTATCCCGGGCCCAAGGAGACCCAGTACTTC; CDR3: CASSLSYPGPKETQYF
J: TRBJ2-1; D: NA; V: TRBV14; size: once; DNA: TGTGCCAGCAGCCAGTTGGGCCCCGACAATGAGCAGTTCTTC; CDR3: CASSQLGPDNEQFF
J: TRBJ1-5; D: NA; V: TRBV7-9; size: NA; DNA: TGTGCCAGCAGCTTAACCGGAGACATCAATCAGCCCCAGCATTTT; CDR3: CASSLTGDINQPQHF
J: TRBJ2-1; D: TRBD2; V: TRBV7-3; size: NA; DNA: TGTGCCAGCAGTTTCCCTGGACTAGGTGACAATGAGCAGTTCTTC; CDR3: CASSFPGLGDNEQFF
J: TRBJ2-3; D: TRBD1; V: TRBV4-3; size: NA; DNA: TGCGCCAGCAGCCAAGCAAAGGGACAGCGTCCCACAGATACGCAGTATTTT; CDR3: CASSQAKGQRPTDTQYF
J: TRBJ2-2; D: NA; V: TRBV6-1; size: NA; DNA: TGTGCCAGCAGCGGAATTTTAGGCGGGGAGCTGTTTTTT; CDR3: CASSGILGGELFF
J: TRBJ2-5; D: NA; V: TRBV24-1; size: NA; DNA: TGTGCCACCAGTGATTTCGGGGGGCGGGAGACCCAGTACTTC; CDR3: CATSDFGGRETQYF
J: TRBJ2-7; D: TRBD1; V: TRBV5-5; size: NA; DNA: TGTGCCAGCAGCCAACGACAGGGTACGACGGACGAGCAGTACTTC; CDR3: CASSQRQGTTDEQYF
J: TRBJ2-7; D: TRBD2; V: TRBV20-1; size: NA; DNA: TGCAGTGCTATAGAACTAGCGGGGGGCGGGCAGTACTTC; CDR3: CSAIELAGGGQYF
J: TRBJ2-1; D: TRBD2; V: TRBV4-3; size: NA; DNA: TGCGCCAGCAGCCGAGAGTCTGGGACTAGCCATTTCAATTCCCGGAATGAGCAGTTCTTC; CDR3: CASSRESGTSHFNSRNEQFF
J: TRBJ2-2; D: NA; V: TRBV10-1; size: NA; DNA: TGCGCCAGCAGTGTAAGAGGGCTCACCGGGGAGCTGTTTTTT; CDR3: CASSVRGLTGELFF
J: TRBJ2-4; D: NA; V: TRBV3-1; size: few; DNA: TGTGCCAGCAGCCAAGGAACAGGGTTGGGCATTCAGTACTTC; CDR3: CASSQGTGLGIQYF
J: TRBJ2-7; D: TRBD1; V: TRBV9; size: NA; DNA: TGTGCCAGCAGCGTCCGGGACAGGGGATTTGGCGAGCAGTACTTC; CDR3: CASSVRDRGFGEQYF
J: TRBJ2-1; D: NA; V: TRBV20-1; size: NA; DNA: TGCAGTGCTGATAGGTGGGGGGCGAGATACAATGAGCAGTTCTTC; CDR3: CSADRWGARYNEQFF
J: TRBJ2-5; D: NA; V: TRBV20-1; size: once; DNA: TGCAGTGCTAGTGCTCTCCGGGACCAAAGAGAGACCCAGTACTTC; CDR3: CSASALRDQRETQYF